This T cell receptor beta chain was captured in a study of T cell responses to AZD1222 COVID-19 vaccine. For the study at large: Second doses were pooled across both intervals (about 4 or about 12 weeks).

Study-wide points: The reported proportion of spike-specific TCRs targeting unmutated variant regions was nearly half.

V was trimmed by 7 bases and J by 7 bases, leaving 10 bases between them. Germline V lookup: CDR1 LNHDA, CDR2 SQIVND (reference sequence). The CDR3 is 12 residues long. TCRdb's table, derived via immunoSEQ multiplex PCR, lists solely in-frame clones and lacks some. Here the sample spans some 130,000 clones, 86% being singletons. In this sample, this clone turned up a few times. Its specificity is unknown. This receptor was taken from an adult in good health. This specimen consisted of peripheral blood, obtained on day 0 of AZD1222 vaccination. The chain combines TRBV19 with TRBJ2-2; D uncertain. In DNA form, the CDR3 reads TGTGCCAGTAAGCTTGGGTTCGGGGAGCTGTTTTTT. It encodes CASKLGFGELFF.